Below are 29 T cell receptor beta chains sequenced from a single sample in a study of T cells in Graves' hyperthyroidism and ophthalmopathy. Amplification targeted TCR beta CDR3 regions from RNA transcripts. The primer set for the first-round RT-PCR of the TCR CDR3 was HTBI. TCRdb fed the multiplex PCR reads into MiXCR, producing one record per CDR3 protein. There are 300,000 to 450,000 distinct CDR3 sequences in the sample; approximately 15% occur only once, and more than 9.5% lies in the top ten. Sequencing used blood. These receptor sequences come from a woman aged 55-69 years with Graves' hyperthyroidism.

The sample holds many counts of this clonotype. The rearrangement links TRBV12-3 or TRBV12-4 to TRBJ2-3; TRBD2 agrees at 8 bases. The CDR3 is 14 amino acids. The J segment lost 3 bases and the V segment lost 7 bases, leaving 6 bases of the junction unmatched. The chain's CDR3 is CASTSGRVTDTQYF. The CDR3, as DNA: TGTGCCAGCACCAGCGGGAGAGTGACAGATACGCAGTATTTT.

This clonotype was detected only a few times. The chain combines TRBV14 with TRBJ1-2, with D tentatively TRBD1 (6 bases). Germline V gives CDR1 SGHDN, CDR2 FVKESK. Trimming removed 4 bases from V and 5 bases from J, with 14 bases in between. The CDR3 loop spans 14 amino acids. CDR3 amino acids: CASSPSGGWYGYTF. The CDR3 nucleotides read TGTGCCAGCAGCCCGTCGGGGGGCTGGTATGGCTACACCTTC.

This rearrangement joins TRBV6-2 or TRBV6-3 to TRBJ1-2; 10 bases are shared with TRBD1. Germline V lookup: CDR1 MNHEY, CDR2 SVGEGT. CDR3 size: 14 residues. After removal of 6 bases from V and 6 bases from J, the junction contained 7 bases not matched to a gene. CDR3 coding DNA: TGTGCCAGCAGGCCCGGGACAGGGGTGAATGGCTACACCTTC. It codes for CASRPGTGVNGYTF.

This clonotype was observed many times. This chain links TRBV11-2 with TRBJ2-3, with D uncertain. This CDR3 comprises 15 residues. Between the trimmed V and J ends, which lost 0 bases and 2 bases, there was a span of 9 bases. Germline loops: CDR1 SGHAT, CDR2 FQNNGV. CDR3 bases: TGTGCCAGCAGCTTAGATTCCGGAGCCACAGATACGCAGTATTTT. The encoded protein is CASSLDSGATDTQYF.

The chain carries TRBV5-1 and TRBJ2-7; the D is unclear. Trimming removed 3 bases from V and 0 bases from J, with 13 bases in between. Germline-derived CDR1 and CDR2 are SGHRS and YFSETQ. The CDR3 runs 15 residues. The CDR3 is CASSSRLGSSYEQYF. In nucleotides, the CDR3 is TGCGCCAGCAGCTCTCGCCTGGGCAGCTCCTACGAGCAGTACTTC.

V is TRBV4-1 and J is TRBJ2-5; perhaps TRBD1 as D (6 bases). Germline CDR1 is MGHRA and CDR2 is YSYEKL. This CDR3 is 15 amino acids long. Trimming removed 6 bases from V and 5 bases from J, with 19 bases in between. The CDR3 spells CASSDRDTALETQYF. The CDR3 nucleotides read TGCGCCAGCAGTGACCGGGACACCGCCCTCGAGACCCAGTACTTC.

This clonotype was recorded at least ten times. The chain couples TRBV27 to TRBJ2-7; D is unresolved. Trimming removed 5 bases from V and 0 bases from J, with 14 bases in between. Germline V lookup: CDR1 MNHEY, CDR2 SMNVEV (reference sequence). The length of the CDR3 is 15 residues. The CDR3 DNA reads as TGTGCCAGCAGTCCCCGACTTGGGATCTCCTACGAGCAGTACTTC. Translated: CASSPRLGISYEQYF.

This clonotype was observed a handful of times. J is TRBJ2-3 and V is TRBV20-1; D might be TRBD1 (6 bases). The length of the CDR3 is 14 residues. Trimming took off 1 base at V and 4 bases at J, with 12 bases between the two ends. CDR1 is DFQATT and CDR2 is SNEGSKA in the germline V gene (reference sequence). CDR3 sequence: CSARGVQGSDTQYF. CDR3 in DNA: TGCAGTGCTAGAGGGGTACAGGGATCAGATACGCAGTATTTT.

In its sample, this clonotype was seen many times. This CDR3 reads CAMVRTNYGYTF. The CDR3 nucleotides are TGTGCCATGGTCCGGACTAACTATGGCTACACCTTC. V and J are TRBV30 and TRBJ1-2; D uncertain. Per germline, CDR1 GTSNPN and CDR2 SVGIG (reference sequence). The CDR3 is made up of 12 amino acids. V shed 8 bases and J shed 0 bases, with 10 bases lying between them.

This clonotype came up many times. The chain uses TRBV27 and TRBJ1-2; weak D call: TRBD1 (6 bases). Trimming took off 2 bases at V and 4 bases at J, with 14 bases between the two ends. Germline CDR1 reads MNHEY; CDR2 reads SMNVEV (reference sequence). This CDR3 comprises 15 residues. The chain's CDR3 is CASSLVGGRGYGYTF. CDR3 sequence (DNA): TGTGCCAGCAGTTTAGTAGGGGGACGAGGCTATGGCTACACCTTC.

This clonotype was picked up a small number of times. This chain joins TRBV7-3 and TRBJ2-7; TRBD2 is a possible D gene (6 bases). The length of the CDR3 is 14 residues. CDR1 SGHTA and CDR2 FQGTGA come from the germline V gene. Trimming pared 2 bases from V and 5 bases from J, leaving 13 bases between. The CDR3 reads CASSLAGISHEQYF. As DNA, the CDR3 is TGTGCCAGCAGCTTAGCGGGAATTTCCCACGAGCAGTACTTC.

This clonotype was seen repeatedly, ten times or more. Here the CDR3 DNA reads TGCAGTGCACGACTAGACCCCCGCACAGATACGCAGTATTTT. Translated: CSARLDPRTDTQYF. The chain uses TRBV20-1 and TRBJ2-3; perhaps TRBD2 as D (6 bases). The V and J ends lost 6 bases and 1 base respectively, with 14 bases between them. This CDR3 is built from 14 residues. CDR1 and CDR2 from the germline V gene are DFQATT and SNEGSKA (reference sequence).

This clonotype came up many times. This rearrangement joins TRBV27 to TRBJ2-1, with 12 bases aligning to TRBD2. V gave up 3 bases and J gave up 5 bases; unmatched junction bases: 11. Germline V gene sequence: CDR1 MNHEY, CDR2 SMNVEV (reference sequence). This CDR3 spans 18 amino acids. CDR3 coding DNA: TGTGCCAGCAGTTTGTTAGCCCACGGACTAGCGGGAAACAATGAGCAGTTCTTC. Its protein product is CASSLLAHGLAGNNEQFF.

This clonotype was recorded at least ten times. The CDR3 reads CASSLRLAGQETQYF. The CDR3 DNA reads as TGTGCCAGCAGCCTCAGACTAGCGGGACAAGAGACCCAGTACTTC. The gene calls are TRBV12-3 or TRBV12-4 and TRBJ2-5, with 11 bases matching TRBD2. The CDR3 covers 15 residues. V trimming: 6 bases; J trimming: 2 bases; junction bases outside the gene matches: 5.

This clonotype was picked up many times. This rearrangement joins TRBV7-3 to TRBJ2-2; D not resolved. This CDR3 comprises 15 residues. Germline values: CDR1 SGHTA, CDR2 FQGTGA. Trimming shortened V by 4 bases and J by 0 bases, and 9 bases separated the two germline ends. The CDR3 DNA reads TGTGCCAGCAGCTCCTACACCGCGAACACCGGGGAGCTGTTTTTT. The encoded protein is CASSSYTANTGELFF.

In its sample, this clonotype was seen a few times. The J gene is TRBJ2-1, the V gene TRBV29-1, with D tentatively TRBD1 (6 bases). The length of the CDR3 is 13 residues. Germline assignment: CDR1 SQVTM and CDR2 ANQGSEA. Trimming removed 6 bases from V and 7 bases from J, with 16 bases in between. The CDR3 here is CSVLRTEWNEQFF. The CDR3 coding sequence is TGCAGCGTCCTCCGGACAGAGTGGAATGAGCAGTTCTTC.

Remarks on this clonotype: A much larger clone differs by one base, so this may be a read error. The rearrangement uses TRBV5-4 and TRBJ2-7, with 8 positions matching TRBD2. V trimming: 9 bases; J trimming: 3 bases; junction bases outside the gene matches: 17. CDR3 length: 16 residues. Germline V CDR1 and CDR2: SGHNT, YYREEE (reference sequence). CDR3 sequence (DNA): TGTGCCAACAGTTTGGGGGGGGCGGGAGGCTACTACGAGCAGTACTTC. Protein: CANSLGGAGGYYEQYF. Drawing the rest from reference TRBV5-4 and TRBJ2-7, the complete variable domain is ETGVTQSPTHLIKTRGQQVTLRCSSQSGHNTVSWYQQALGQGPQFIFQYYREEENGRGNFPPRFSGLQFPNYSSELNVNALELDDSALYLCANSLGGAGGYYEQYFGPGTRLTVT.

The chain employs TRBV12-3 or TRBV12-4 and TRBJ2-1, with TRBD2 matching over 12 bases. The CDR3 spans 16 residues. J gave up 8 bases and V 4 bases, and 9 bases lay outside the gene matches. The DNA of the CDR3 is TGTGCCAGCAGTTCATGGACTAGCGGGAAGGCGGATGAGCAGTTCTTC. Amino acids: CASSSWTSGKADEQFF.

This clonotype was observed a few times. The V gene is TRBV20-1, the J gene TRBJ2-5; D is possibly TRBD2 (5 bases). This CDR3 region has 15 residues. Germline V gene lookup returns CDR1 DFQATT and CDR2 SNEGSKA (reference sequence). V lost 0 bases, J lost 5 bases, and 16 bases lay in between. The CDR3 DNA reads TGCAGTGCTAGAGATCCTGGCGGTAGAGGGGAGACCCAGTACTTC. Translation gives CSARDPGGRGETQYF.

The chain carries TRBV6-5 and TRBJ2-7; D is ambiguous. Germline V gives CDR1 MNHEY, CDR2 SVGAGI. Deletions cut 2 bases from V and 7 bases from J, with 9 bases between. The CDR3 length is 12 residues. In nucleotides, the CDR3 is TGTGCCAGCAGTTACCCTTTAGGGGAGCAGTACTTC. Its protein is CASSYPLGEQYF.

This clonotype was picked up many times. V and J are TRBV10-3 and TRBJ1-1, with TRBD1 identical over 10 bases. There are 13 residues in the CDR3. Germline assignment: CDR1 ENHRY and CDR2 SYGVKD. With V trimmed by 6 bases and J by 3 bases, 1 base remained unmatched. This CDR3 reads CAIRDRGDTEAFF. In nucleotides, the CDR3 is TGTGCCATCAGGGACAGGGGGGACACTGAAGCTTTCTTT.

In this sample, this clonotype turned up a few times. V usage is TRBV7-3 and J usage is TRBJ2-2; D not certain. Looked up from germline, CDR1 is SGHTA and CDR2 is FQGTGA. The V end was cut by 2 bases, the J end by 6 bases, with 7 bases between. The CDR3 has 13 residues. The CDR3 DNA follows: TGTGCCAGCAGCTTATTCCCCCCCGGGGAGCTGTTTTTT. It encodes CASSLFPPGELFF.

The V gene is TRBV29-1, the J gene TRBJ2-5, with D possibly matching TRBD2 (5 bases). Per the germline V gene, CDR1 is SQVTM and CDR2 is ANQGSEA. V dropped 7 bases and J dropped 2 bases, with 14 bases sitting between them. The CDR3 sequence is 13 residues long. CDR3 loop: CSALDRLQETQYF. In DNA, the CDR3 is TGCAGCGCACTAGACCGATTACAAGAGACCCAGTACTTC.

This clonotype was counted ten times or more. CDR3 DNA sequence: TGCGCCAGCAGCAACCCTGCTAGCACAGATACGCAGTATTTT. Translating it yields CASSNPASTDTQYF. The V call is TRBV5-1, the J call TRBJ2-3, with D unresolved. Trimming stripped 4 bases from V and 0 bases from J, with 9 bases between. Germline-derived CDR1 and CDR2 are SGHRS and YFSETQ. The CDR3 consists of 14 residues.

This clonotype showed up many times. The V and J genes are TRBV24-1 and TRBJ2-1; TRBD2 matches at 8 bases. Germline trimming cut 5 bases from V and 5 bases from J; bases unmatched to any gene: 4. The CDR3 totals 14 residues. Germline V CDR1 and CDR2: KGHDR, SFDVKD. The CDR3 is CATSGAGGNNEQFF. In nucleotides, the CDR3 is TGTGCCACCAGTGGTGCGGGGGGAAACAATGAGCAGTTCTTC.

The genes are TRBV7-3 and TRBJ2-2, with a tentative D call TRBD1 (6 bases). V was clipped by 0 bases and J by 4 bases, with 6 bases between them. Germline loops: CDR1 SGHTA, CDR2 FQGTGA. This CDR3 has 14 residues. Written as DNA, the CDR3 is TGTGCCAGCAGCTTAACGGGGGCCACCGGGGAGCTGTTTTTT. This encodes CASSLTGATGELFF.

Note on this clonotype: A read error is possible here, since a much larger clone lies one base away. This chain uses TRBV3-1 with TRBJ1-3; D is undetermined. This CDR3 contains 14 residues. Germline values: CDR1 LGHDT, CDR2 YNNKEL (reference sequence). CDR3 nucleotide sequence: TGTGCCGGCAGCCAAGCCGGCTCTGGAAACACCATATATTTT. It specifies CAGSQAGSGNTIYF.

This clonotype has ten or more counts. This sequence joins TRBV6-1 and TRBJ1-5; D not certain. Germline CDR1 is MNHNS and CDR2 is SASEGT. The V end lost 8 bases, the J end lost 3 bases, and 11 bases lay between the germline ends. The CDR3 has 13 residues. Here the CDR3 reads CASQDWDNQPQHF. The CDR3 DNA reads as TGTGCCAGCCAAGACTGGGACAATCAGCCCCAGCATTTT.

Only a few counts were recorded for this clonotype. The gene calls are TRBV20-1 and TRBJ2-7; 9 nucleotides line up with TRBD2. The CDR3 loop spans 14 amino acids. The germline V gene encodes CDR1 DFQATT and CDR2 SNEGSKA (reference sequence). The J segment lost 3 bases and the V segment lost 5 bases, leaving 8 bases of the junction unmatched. The CDR3 DNA is TGCAGTGCTGGAGGGGGCGGGAGGGACTACGAGCAGTACTTC. This sequence encodes CSAGGGGRDYEQYF.